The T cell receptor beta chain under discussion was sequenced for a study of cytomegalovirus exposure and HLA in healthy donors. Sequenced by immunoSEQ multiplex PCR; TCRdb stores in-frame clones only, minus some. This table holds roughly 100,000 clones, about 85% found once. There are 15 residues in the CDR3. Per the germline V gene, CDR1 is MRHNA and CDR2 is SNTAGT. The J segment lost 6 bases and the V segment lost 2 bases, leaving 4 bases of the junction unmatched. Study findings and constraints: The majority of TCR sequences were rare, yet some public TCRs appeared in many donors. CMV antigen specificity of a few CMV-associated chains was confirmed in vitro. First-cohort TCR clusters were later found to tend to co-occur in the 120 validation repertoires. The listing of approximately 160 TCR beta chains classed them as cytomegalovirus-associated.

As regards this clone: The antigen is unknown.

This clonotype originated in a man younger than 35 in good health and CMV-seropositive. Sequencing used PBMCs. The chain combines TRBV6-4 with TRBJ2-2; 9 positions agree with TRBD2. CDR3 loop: CASSDRLAGSGELFF. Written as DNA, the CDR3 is TGTGCCAGCAGTGACCGCCTAGCGGGATCCGGGGAGCTGTTTTTT.